A single sample is the source of the 7 T cell receptor beta chains below, sequenced in a study of breast tumors, draining lymph nodes, adjacent tissues. TCRdb ran MiXCR on the multiplex PCR reads and lists one entry per CDR3 protein. The table shows 75,000 to 100,000 distinct CDR3 sequences, with roughly a fifth occurring only once. Samples came from axillary lymph nodes draining the breast cancer. The sample was axillary lymph node tissue. These receptors originate from a female donor with breast cancer. Some clones in this sample may be carry-over from other donors' samples.

This clonotype was observed a few times. The chain uses TRBV11-2 and TRBJ2-3; D is ambiguous. Trimming took 0 bases from V and 5 from J, leaving 9 bases between them. Germline lookup yields CDR1 SGHAT and CDR2 FQNNGV. CDR3 length: 14 residues. The CDR3 sequence is CASSLEGRLDTQYF. The CDR3 bases are TGTGCCAGCAGCTTAGAAGGAAGGTTAGATACGCAGTATTTT.

This clonotype was picked up many times. The J gene is TRBJ2-5, the V gene TRBV14, with D perhaps matching TRBD2 (5 bases). V was trimmed by 5 bases and J by 6 bases, leaving 19 bases between them. The CDR3 covers 15 residues. Germline values: CDR1 SGHDN, CDR2 FVKESK. The CDR3 DNA reads TGTGCCAGCAGCGAATACACGGGGATGGGGAAGACCCAGTACTTC. This sequence encodes CASSEYTGMGKTQYF.

Note on this clonotype: One junction end disagrees with the germline gene, perhaps due to a read error. J is TRBJ2-5 and V is TRBV27; 12 nucleotides match TRBD2. This CDR3 comprises 18 residues. Germline CDR1 reads MNHEY; CDR2 reads SMNVEV (reference sequence). The CDR3 bases are TGTGCCTGCAGTTTATTCTCGCCCTCTAGCGGGAGGGCCGTGACCCAGTACTTC. This codes for CACSLFSPSSGRAVTQYF.

This clonotype was detected a few times. This rearrangement joins TRBV28 to TRBJ1-4; no clear D gene. Between the trimmed V and J ends, which lost 2 bases and 6 bases, there was a span of 10 bases. In germline, CDR1 is MDHEN, CDR2 SYDVKM. The CDR3 consists of 14 residues. In DNA, the CDR3 is TGTGCCAGCAGTTTACCGGGGAGAGATGAAAAACTGTTTTTT. Its protein product is CASSLPGRDEKLFF.

There are many counts of this clonotype. The CDR3 nucleotides are TGTGCCAGCAGCTTAGGGGGACTTCTCCCAAAAGATACGCAGTATTTT. This sequence encodes CASSLGGLLPKDTQYF. The chain joins TRBV7-6 to TRBJ2-3; the D gene is possibly TRBD2 (6 bases). CDR3 length: 16 residues. V was trimmed by 1 base and J by 5 bases, leaving 16 bases between them. Germline values: CDR1 SGHVS, CDR2 FNYEAQ.

This clonotype was seen many times. The chain recombines TRBV20-1 with TRBJ1-5; D gene uncertain. Germline CDR1 DFQATT, CDR2 SNEGSKA (reference sequence). The CDR3 loop spans 12 amino acids. V gave up 3 bases and J gave up 4 bases, with 7 bases separating them. The CDR3: CSASSANQPQHF. The CDR3, as DNA: TGCAGTGCTAGTTCCGCGAATCAGCCCCAGCATTTT.

This clonotype has a count of ten or more. The chain is built from TRBV5-4 and TRBJ1-2; D may be TRBD1 (5 bases). Trimming took off 3 bases at V and 4 bases at J, with 13 bases between the two ends. This CDR3 contains 14 residues. The germline gives CDR1 SGHNT, CDR2 YYREEE (reference sequence). The CDR3 region has the DNA TGTGCCAGCAGCTCGGCCAGGGAGGGCTATGGCTACACCTTC. This sequence encodes CASSSAREGYGYTF.